These 17 T cell receptor beta chains originate from one sample sequenced in a study of blood T cell repertoires in COVID-19. This table comes from immunoSEQ multiplex PCR, and its TCRdb copy is limited to in-frame clones, with some not included. In the table there are 350,000 to 550,000 clones, around 89% of which are singletons. Sequences were obtained from PBMCs or T cells enriched from blood (not recorded which). The receptors originated from a man aged 30-40 years who had recovered from COVID-19.

This chain joins TRBV19 and TRBJ1-2, with D perhaps TRBD1 (6 bases). CDR1 and CDR2 (germline): LNHDA, SQIVND (reference sequence). This CDR3 has 13 residues. The germline V and J ends were trimmed by 4 bases and 4 bases, with 10 bases remaining between them. The DNA for the CDR3 is TGTGCCAGTAGTACAGGGGAAATCTATGGCTACACCTTC. Translation gives CASSTGEIYGYTF.

The chain uses TRBV18 and TRBJ2-5; TRBD2 matches 7 bases. The CDR3 consists of 13 residues. Germline lookup yields CDR1 KGHSH and CDR2 LQKENI. The ends lost 6 bases at V and 3 bases at J; junction bases unmatched: 4. In nucleotides, the CDR3 is TGTGCCAGCTCGGGGCTAGCGGAAGAGACCCAGTACTTC. It encodes CASSGLAEETQYF.

This sequence joins TRBV19 and TRBJ2-2; 9 nucleotides match TRBD1. From germline, CDR1 is LNHDA and CDR2 SQIVND (reference sequence). The ends lost 3 bases at V and 4 bases at J; junction bases unmatched: 6. The CDR3 has 16 residues. As DNA, the CDR3 is TGTGCCAGTAGTATCCGGACAGGGGCCCTCACCGGGGAGCTGTTTTTT. Protein product: CASSIRTGALTGELFF.

This chain connects TRBV15 to TRBJ1-3; D is perhaps TRBD1 (5 bases). The CDR3 contains 20 residues. Trimming cost V 0 bases and J 0 bases, with 21 bases left between them. CDR1 is LNHNV and CDR2 is YYDKDF in the germline V gene (reference sequence). The CDR3 nucleotides are TGTGCCACCAGCAGAGATAGAATTAGGGGAACAGCCATCTCTGGAAACACCATATATTTT. Translation gives CATSRDRIRGTAISGNTIYF.

The chain carries TRBV11-3 and TRBJ1-6; no clear D. Germline lookup yields CDR1 SGHNT and CDR2 YENEEA. V lost 3 bases, J lost 8 bases, and 8 bases lay in between. The length of the CDR3 is 13 residues. CDR3 in DNA: TGTGCCAGCAGCTTTCACTCGGATTCACCCCTCCACTTT. Translating gives CASSFHSDSPLHF.

The chain combines TRBV18 with TRBJ2-3; perhaps TRBD1 as D (5 bases). The CDR3 covers 13 residues. V lost 5 bases and J 3 bases, leaving 9 bases between the germline ends. The V gene's germline CDR1 is KGHSH and CDR2 LQKENI. CDR3 in amino acids: CASSIGVTDTQYF. In DNA form, the CDR3 reads TGTGCCAGCTCAATAGGGGTAACAGATACGCAGTATTTT.

The chain links TRBV6-5 to TRBJ1-1; the D is unclear. Germline CDR1 MNHEY, CDR2 SVGAGI. The germline V and J ends were trimmed by 6 bases and 5 bases, with 13 bases remaining between them. The CDR3 runs 13 residues. CDR3 coding DNA: TGTGCCAGCAGCTCACAAGGAGGGACTGAAGCTTTCTTT. Translated, it gives CASSSQGGTEAFF.

The chain has TRBV27 and TRBJ2-3, with TRBD2 matching 7 bases. From germline, CDR1 is MNHEY and CDR2 SMNVEV (reference sequence). The CDR3 runs to 16 residues. After removal of 4 bases from V and 0 bases from J, the junction contained 7 bases not matched to a gene. CDR3 DNA: TGTGCCAGCAGTTACAAAGCGGGACTTAGCACAGATACGCAGTATTTT. Its translation: CASSYKAGLSTDTQYF.

The chain links TRBV5-4 to TRBJ2-2; D is perhaps TRBD2 (5 bases). The germline V gene encodes CDR1 SGHNT and CDR2 YYREEE (reference sequence). V lost 4 bases to trimming and J lost 4 bases, with 14 bases between them. The CDR3 has 15 amino acids. The CDR3 loop is CASSRPGVSTGELFF. CDR3 coding DNA: TGTGCCAGCAGCCGGCCCGGGGTGAGCACCGGGGAGCTGTTTTTT. Full variable domain (missing parts from reference TRBV5-4 and TRBJ2-2): ETGVTQSPTHLIKTRGQQVTLRCSSQSGHNTVSWYQQALGQGPQFIFQYYREEENGRGNFPPRFSGLQFPNYSSELNVNALELDDSALYLCASSRPGVSTGELFFGEGSRLTVL.

The chain couples TRBV27 to TRBJ1-2; 7 positions match TRBD1. J was trimmed by 5 bases and V by 4 bases; bases with no gene match: 7. The length of the CDR3 is 14 residues. Germline lookup yields CDR1 MNHEY and CDR2 SMNVEV (reference sequence). The CDR3 reads CASSYSTGQYGYTF. DNA for the CDR3: TGTGCCAGCAGTTACTCGACAGGGCAGTATGGCTACACCTTC.

This clone was detected a few times. The chain recombines TRBV6-5 with TRBJ1-2, with TRBD1 identical over 7 bases. After removal of 4 bases from V and 1 base from J, the junction contained 3 bases not matched to a gene. Per the germline V gene, CDR1 is MNHEY and CDR2 is SVGAGI. CDR3 size: 14 residues. CDR3 sequence (DNA): TGTGCCAGCAGTTTGGGACAGAATAACTATGGCTACACCTTC. Encoded protein: CASSLGQNNYGYTF.

In this sample, this clone turned up once. V is TRBV19 and J is TRBJ2-1; the match to TRBD2 covers 9 bases. The CDR3 runs 17 residues. The V gene's germline CDR1 is LNHDA and CDR2 SQIVND (reference sequence). V shed 5 bases, J shed 10 bases, and the junction held 18 bases outside the gene matches. The CDR3 bases are TGTGCCAGTAGTCGGTCCTTAGCGGGAGAAAGGCTTGGAGAGCAGTTCTTC. This gives the protein CASSRSLAGERLGEQFF.

The CDR3 is CASSLGLAGSYEQYF. DNA of the CDR3: TGTGCCAGCAGCCTCGGACTAGCGGGATCCTACGAGCAGTACTTC. The V gene is TRBV5-6, the J gene TRBJ2-7; 12 bases are shared with TRBD2. The CDR3 runs 15 residues. Germline V gives CDR1 SGHDT, CDR2 YYEEEE. Trimming at V came to 4 bases and at J to 1 base, leaving 3 bases not matched to a gene.

The chain combines TRBV10-3 with TRBJ2-2; 13 positions match TRBD2. Germline V gene data show CDR1 as ENHRY and CDR2 as SYGVKD. This CDR3 has 17 residues. V dropped 4 bases and J dropped 1; count of bases not matched to a gene: 3. CDR3 loop: CAISGGTSGMNTGELFF. DNA of the CDR3: TGTGCCATCAGTGGCGGGACTAGCGGGATGAACACCGGGGAGCTGTTTTTT.

V usage is TRBV10-3 and J usage is TRBJ1-1; D is possibly TRBD1 (6 bases). The germline V gene has CDR1 ENHRY and CDR2 SYGVKD. The CDR3 covers 15 residues. The V end was cut by 5 bases, the J end by 1 base, with 14 bases between. The CDR3 DNA sequence: TGTGCCATCAGTCGGACAGCTGCGGGGAACACTGAAGCTTTCTTT. It specifies CAISRTAAGNTEAFF.

The V call is TRBV24-1, the J call TRBJ2-2; a weak D match, TRBD1 (6 bases). This CDR3 is 14 amino acids long. Between the trimmed V and J ends, which lost 5 bases and 4 bases, there was a span of 10 bases. Germline V gene sequence: CDR1 KGHDR, CDR2 SFDVKD. CDR3 loop: CATSAGVVTGELFF. The CDR3, as DNA: TGTGCCACCAGTGCAGGGGTAGTCACCGGGGAGCTGTTTTTT.

This CDR3 is CASPPGQGHGYTF. The CDR3 region has the DNA TGTGCCAGCCCCCCGGGACAGGGGCATGGCTACACCTTC. The chain employs TRBV2 and TRBJ1-2; 10 positions match TRBD1. The germline gives CDR1 SNHLY, CDR2 FYNNEI. The CDR3 covers 13 residues. The V gene end was trimmed by 8 bases and the J gene end by 6 bases; junction bases not matched to a gene: 6.